This T cell receptor (beta chain) was captured in a study of regulatory T cells in long-lasting Graves disease. Overall study results and limits: Among samples with persistent disease, TRBV28, TRBJ1-2 and TRBJ2-5 were favored. Accuracy was possibly reduced by small sample size.

The V and J ends lost 3 bases and 1 base, in that order; junction bases with no gene match: 23. Looked up from germline, CDR1 is SGHNT and CDR2 is YYREEE (reference sequence). CDR3 size: 21 residues. Time point noted: newly diagnosed GD, antithyroid drugs for less than 3 months. There was RNA extracted from PBMCs, and the TCR library was made from it. Researchers made TCR beta libraries by using iRepertoire HTBI primers and running Arm-PCR on CDR3 regions. TCRdb re-derived calls from the multiplex PCR reads in MiXCR, one entry per CDR3 protein. The profile shows roughly 380,000 distinct CDR3 sequences, 15% to 17% of them singletons. In the case of this clonotype: Antigen specificity is unknown.

Specimen: peripheral blood mononuclear cells (PBMCs), collected at new diagnosis, from a patient treated with antithyroid drugs. The sequence was obtained from a female donor with Graves disease. The V and J genes are TRBV5-4 and TRBJ2-3; 7 positions agree with TRBD1. The CDR3: CASSSPSRRQGITRGTDTQYF. CDR3 sequence (DNA): TGTGCCAGCAGCTCTCCCTCACGCCGACAGGGTATAACTCGGGGCACAGATACGCAGTATTTT.